This T cell receptor (beta chain) was captured in a study of post-analysis software for immune sequencing data. Study observations and caveats: Patients used several TRBV segments, including TRBV5-6, TRBV5-1 and TRBV20-1, more often than controls.

The TCR beta cDNA libraries contained unique molecular identifiers. TCRdb reprocessed the PCR reads via MiXCR and lists one record per CDR3 protein. Among approximately 460,000 distinct CDR3 sequences, roughly 45% were seen once, and the ten largest hold roughly 12%. V was pared by 3 bases and J by 6 bases, with 4 bases of the junction left unmatched. The germline CDR1 and CDR2 sequences are SGDLS and YYNGEE. The CDR3 extends over 15 amino acids. This clonotype was counted only a few times. What it recognizes is unknown. Source material: blood. The V and J genes are TRBV9 and TRBJ2-1, with 12 bases that match TRBD2. This TCR derives from a girl aged 5-17 years with multiple sclerosis. CDR3 loop: CASSAQLAGGNEQFF. CDR3 DNA: TGTGCCAGCAGCGCTCAACTAGCGGGAGGCAATGAGCAGTTCTTC.